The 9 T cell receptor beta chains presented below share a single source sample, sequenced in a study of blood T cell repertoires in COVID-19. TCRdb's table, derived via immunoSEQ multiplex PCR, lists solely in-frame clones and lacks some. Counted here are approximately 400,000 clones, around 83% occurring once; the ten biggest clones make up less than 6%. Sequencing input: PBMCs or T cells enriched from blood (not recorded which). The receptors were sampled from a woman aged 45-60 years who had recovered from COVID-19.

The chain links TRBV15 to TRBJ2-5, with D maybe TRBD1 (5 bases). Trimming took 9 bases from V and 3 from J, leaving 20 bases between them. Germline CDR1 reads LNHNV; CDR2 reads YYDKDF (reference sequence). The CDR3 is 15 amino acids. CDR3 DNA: TGTGCCACGTCGCAGGGTGGGCTACAAAAAGAGACCCAGTACTTC. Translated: CATSQGGLQKETQYF. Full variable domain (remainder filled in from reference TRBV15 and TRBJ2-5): DAMVIQNPRYQVTQFGKPVTLSCSQTLNHNVMYWYQQKSSQAPKLLFHYYDKDFNNEADTPDNFQSRRPNTSFCFLDIRSPGLGDTAMYLCATSQGGLQKETQYFGPGTRLLVL.

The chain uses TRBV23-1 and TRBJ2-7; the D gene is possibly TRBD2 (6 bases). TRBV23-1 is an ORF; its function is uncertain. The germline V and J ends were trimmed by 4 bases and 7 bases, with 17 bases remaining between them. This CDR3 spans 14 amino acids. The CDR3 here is CASSPRTTFWEQYF. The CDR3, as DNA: TGCGCCAGCAGTCCCCGGACTACTTTCTGGGAGCAGTACTTC.

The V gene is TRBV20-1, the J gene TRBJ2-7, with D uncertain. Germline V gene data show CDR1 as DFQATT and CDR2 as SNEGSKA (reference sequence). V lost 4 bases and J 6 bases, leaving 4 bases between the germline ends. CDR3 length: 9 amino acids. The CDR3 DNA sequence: TGCAGTGCTACCTTCGAGCAGTACTTC. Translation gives CSATFEQYF.

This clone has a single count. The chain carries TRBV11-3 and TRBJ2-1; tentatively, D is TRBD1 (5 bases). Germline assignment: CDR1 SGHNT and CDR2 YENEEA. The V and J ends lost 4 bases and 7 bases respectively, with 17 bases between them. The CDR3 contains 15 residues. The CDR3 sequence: CASSSNVGRVNEQFF. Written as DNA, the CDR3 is TGTGCCAGCAGCTCCAACGTGGGCAGGGTGAATGAGCAGTTCTTC.

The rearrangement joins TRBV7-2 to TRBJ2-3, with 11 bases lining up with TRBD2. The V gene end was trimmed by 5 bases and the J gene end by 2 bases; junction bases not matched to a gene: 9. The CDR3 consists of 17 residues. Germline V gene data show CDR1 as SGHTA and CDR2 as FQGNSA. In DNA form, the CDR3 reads TGTGCCAGCAGCCTATTAACTAGCGGGGGAATCACAGATACGCAGTATTTT. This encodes CASSLLTSGGITDTQYF.

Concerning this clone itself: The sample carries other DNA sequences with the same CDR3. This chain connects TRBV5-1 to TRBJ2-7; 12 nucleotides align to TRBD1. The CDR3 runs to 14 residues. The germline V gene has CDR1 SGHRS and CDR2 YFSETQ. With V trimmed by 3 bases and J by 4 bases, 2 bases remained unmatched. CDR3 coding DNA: TGCGCCAGCAGCTCGGGACAGGGGGCTTACGAGCAGTACTTC. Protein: CASSSGQGAYEQYF.

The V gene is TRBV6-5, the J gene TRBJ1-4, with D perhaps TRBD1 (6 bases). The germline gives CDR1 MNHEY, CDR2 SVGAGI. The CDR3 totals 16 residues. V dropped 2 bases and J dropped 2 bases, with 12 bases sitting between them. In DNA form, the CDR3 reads TGTGCCAGCAGTTACCGATTACAGGGCACTAATGAAAAACTGTTTTTT. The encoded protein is CASSYRLQGTNEKLFF.

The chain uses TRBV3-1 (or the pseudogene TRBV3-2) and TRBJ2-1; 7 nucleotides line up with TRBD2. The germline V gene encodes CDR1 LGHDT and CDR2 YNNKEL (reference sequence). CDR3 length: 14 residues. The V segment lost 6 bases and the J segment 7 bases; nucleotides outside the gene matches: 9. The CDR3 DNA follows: TGTGCCAGCAGAGGACTAGGGGCTGCAAATGAGCAGTTCTTC. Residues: CASRGLGAANEQFF.

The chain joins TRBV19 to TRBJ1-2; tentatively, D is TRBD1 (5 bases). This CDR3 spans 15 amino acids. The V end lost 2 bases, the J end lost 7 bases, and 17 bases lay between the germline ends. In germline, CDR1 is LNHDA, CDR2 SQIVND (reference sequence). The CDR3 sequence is CASSINRGLNLGYTF. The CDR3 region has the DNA TGTGCCAGTAGTATAAATAGGGGTTTGAATCTTGGCTACACCTTC.